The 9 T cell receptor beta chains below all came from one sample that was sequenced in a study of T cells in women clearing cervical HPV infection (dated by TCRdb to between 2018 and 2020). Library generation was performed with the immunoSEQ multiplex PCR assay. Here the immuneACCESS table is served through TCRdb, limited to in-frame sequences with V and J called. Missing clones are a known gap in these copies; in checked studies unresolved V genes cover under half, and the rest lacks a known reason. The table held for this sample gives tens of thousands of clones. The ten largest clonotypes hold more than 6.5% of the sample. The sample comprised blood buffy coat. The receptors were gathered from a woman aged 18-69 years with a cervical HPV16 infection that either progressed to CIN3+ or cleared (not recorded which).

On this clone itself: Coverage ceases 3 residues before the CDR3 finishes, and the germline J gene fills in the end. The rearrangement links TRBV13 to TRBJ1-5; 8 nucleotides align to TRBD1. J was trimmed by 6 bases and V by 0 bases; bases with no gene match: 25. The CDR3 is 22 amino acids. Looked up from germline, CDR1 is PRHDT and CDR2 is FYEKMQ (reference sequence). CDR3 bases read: TGTGCCAGCAGCTTAGGGGGGGCTTACGGCAGGGGGCGCGGTGGTATGAGTCAGCCC. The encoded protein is CASSLGGAYGRGRGGMSQP. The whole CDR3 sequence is CASSLGGAYGRGRGGMSQPQHF.

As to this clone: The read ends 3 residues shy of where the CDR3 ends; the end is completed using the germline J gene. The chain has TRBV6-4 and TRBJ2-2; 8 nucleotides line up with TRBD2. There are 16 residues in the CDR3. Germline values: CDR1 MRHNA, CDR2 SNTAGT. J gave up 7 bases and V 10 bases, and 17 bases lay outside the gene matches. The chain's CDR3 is CANLGSGGAKDGELFF. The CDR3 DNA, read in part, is TGTGCCAACTTGGGATCCGGGGGGGCCAAGGACGGGGAG.

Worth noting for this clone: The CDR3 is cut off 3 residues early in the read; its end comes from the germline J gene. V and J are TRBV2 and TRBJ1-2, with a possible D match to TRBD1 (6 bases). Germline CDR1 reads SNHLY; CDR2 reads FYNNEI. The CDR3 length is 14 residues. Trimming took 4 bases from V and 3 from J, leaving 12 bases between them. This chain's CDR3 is CASSARGVDYGYTF. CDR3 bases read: TGTGCCAGCAGTGCCAGGGGAGTGGACTATGGC.

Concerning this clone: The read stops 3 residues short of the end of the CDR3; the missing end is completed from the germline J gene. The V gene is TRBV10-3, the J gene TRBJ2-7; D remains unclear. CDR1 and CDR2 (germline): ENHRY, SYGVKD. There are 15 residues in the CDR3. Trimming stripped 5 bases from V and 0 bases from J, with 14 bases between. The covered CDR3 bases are TGTGCCATCAGTAGTACAGATTCCTCCTCCTACGAG. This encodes CAISSTDSSSYE. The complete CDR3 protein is CAISSTDSSSYEQYF.

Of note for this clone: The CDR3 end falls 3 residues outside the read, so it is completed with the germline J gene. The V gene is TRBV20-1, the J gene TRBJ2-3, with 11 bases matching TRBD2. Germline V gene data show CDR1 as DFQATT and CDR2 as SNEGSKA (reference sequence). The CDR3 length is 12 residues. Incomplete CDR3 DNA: TGCAGTGCTTACCTAGCGGGGGGTCCG. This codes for CSAYLAGGP. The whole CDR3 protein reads CSAYLAGGPQYF.

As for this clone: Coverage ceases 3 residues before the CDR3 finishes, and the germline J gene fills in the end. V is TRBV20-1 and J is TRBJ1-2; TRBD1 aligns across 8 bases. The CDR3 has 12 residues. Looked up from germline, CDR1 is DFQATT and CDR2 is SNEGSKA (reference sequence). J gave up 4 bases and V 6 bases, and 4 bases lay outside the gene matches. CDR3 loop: CSARTGSYGYTF. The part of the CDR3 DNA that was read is TGCAGTGCCCGGACAGGGAGCTATGGC.

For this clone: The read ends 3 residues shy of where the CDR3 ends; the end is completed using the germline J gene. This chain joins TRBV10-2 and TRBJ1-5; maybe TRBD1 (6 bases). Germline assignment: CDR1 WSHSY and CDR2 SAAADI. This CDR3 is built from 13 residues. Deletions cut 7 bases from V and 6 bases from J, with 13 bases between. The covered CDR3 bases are TGCGCCAGCACCCCACAGGGTAGTCAGCCC. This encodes CASTPQGSQP. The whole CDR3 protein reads CASTPQGSQPQHF.

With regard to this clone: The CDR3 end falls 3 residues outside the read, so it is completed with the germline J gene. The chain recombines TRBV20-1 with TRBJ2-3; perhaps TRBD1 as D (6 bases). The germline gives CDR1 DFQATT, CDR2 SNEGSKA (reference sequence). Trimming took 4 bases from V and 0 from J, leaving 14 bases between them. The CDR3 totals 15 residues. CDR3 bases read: TGCAGTGCTACTTTAGGGGGTGCTAGCACAGATACG. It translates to CSATLGGASTDT. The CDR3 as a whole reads CSATLGGASTDTQYF.

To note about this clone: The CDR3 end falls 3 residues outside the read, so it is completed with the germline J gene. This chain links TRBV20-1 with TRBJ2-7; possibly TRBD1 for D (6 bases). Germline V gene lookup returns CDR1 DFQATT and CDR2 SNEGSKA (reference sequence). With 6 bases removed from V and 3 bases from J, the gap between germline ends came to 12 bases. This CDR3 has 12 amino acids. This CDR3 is CSASGTNYEQYF. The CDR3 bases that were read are TGCAGTGCCTCCGGGACAAACTACGAG.